This TCR beta chain was sequenced in a study of siplizumab effects on memory and regulatory T cells. Unstimulated naive, memory, effector memory and TEMRA subsets were also sequenced, drawn from a few donor pairs. Concerning this clone itself: Its antigen is not identified.

This CDR3 comprises 15 residues. From germline, CDR1 is SGHDN and CDR2 FVKESK. The V gene lost 0 bases and the J gene lost 2 bases, with 10 bases spanning the gap. The repertoire was sequenced with immunoSEQ multiplex PCR; TCRdb's copy has only in-frame clones and lacks some. Of roughly 69,000 clones listed, less than 90% are singletons. Study conclusions and caveats: A naive or memory phenotype could not be assigned to roughly 80-97% of the proliferating CD4+ or CD8+ clones.

The origin of this receptor is a human donor in good health. The material sequenced was memory CD4+ T cells sorted from blood. The genes are TRBV14 and TRBJ2-5; no clear D gene. This CDR3 is CASSQETSRQETQYF. CDR3 in DNA: TGTGCCAGCAGCCAAGAAACGTCTCGTCAAGAGACCCAGTACTTC. The entire variable domain, with the rest obtained from reference TRBV14 and TRBJ2-5, is as follows: EAGVTQFPSHSVIEKGQTVTLRCDPISGHDNLYWYRRVMGKEIKFLLHFVKESKQDESGMPNNRFLAERTGGTYSTLKVQPAELEDSGVYFCASSQETSRQETQYFGPGTRLLVL.